This T cell receptor beta chain appears in the sequencing data of a study of cytomegalovirus exposure and HLA in healthy donors. General observations from the study: Later analysis identified several of the most significant clusters that appeared linked to common viral pathogens. An analysis done earlier found most TCR beta V segments productive about 87% or about 30% of the time. Most TCRs appeared rarely, but some public TCRs recurred in many donors.

Concerning this clone itself: Its specificity is not known.

With 2 bases clipped from V and 7 bases from J, the junction kept 11 bases outside the gene matches. This CDR3 has 16 amino acids. Per the germline V gene, CDR1 is SGHTS and CDR2 is YDEGEE. Researchers ran the PCR with 60 Vbeta and 13 Jbeta primers. Study processing details: Around 10 million of the roughly 77 million unique TCR beta chains counted in a later analysis were shared. Data came from immunoSEQ multiplex PCR; TCRdb stores just in-frame clones and leaves some out. The D gene and trimming were derived from the DNA, and the V and J assignments and clone size from that table. Here the sample spans around 85,000 clones, roughly three quarters being singletons.

The chain uses TRBV5-8 and TRBJ2-1, with TRBD1 matching over 8 bases. Sequenced: PBMCs. This clonotype originated in a woman aged 45 to 65 in good health and CMV-seropositive. The CDR3 region has the DNA TGTGCCAGCAGCTTCCAGGGGGCGGGATTGATGAATGAGCAGTTCTTC. Protein: CASSFQGAGLMNEQFF.